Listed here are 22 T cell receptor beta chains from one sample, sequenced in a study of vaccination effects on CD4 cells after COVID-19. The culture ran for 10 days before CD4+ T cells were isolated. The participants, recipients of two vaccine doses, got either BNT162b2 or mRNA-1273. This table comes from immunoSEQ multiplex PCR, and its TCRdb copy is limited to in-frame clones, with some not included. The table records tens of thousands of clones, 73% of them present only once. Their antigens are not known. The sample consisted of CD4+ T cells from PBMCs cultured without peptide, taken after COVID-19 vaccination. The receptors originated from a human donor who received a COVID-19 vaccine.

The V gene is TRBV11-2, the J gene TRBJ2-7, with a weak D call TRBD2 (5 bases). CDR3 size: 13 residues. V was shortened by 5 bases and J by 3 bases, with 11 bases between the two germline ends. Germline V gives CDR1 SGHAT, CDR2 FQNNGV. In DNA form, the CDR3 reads TGTGCCAGCAGCACCGGGGTCTACTACGAGCAGTACGTC. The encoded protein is CASSTGVYYEQYV.

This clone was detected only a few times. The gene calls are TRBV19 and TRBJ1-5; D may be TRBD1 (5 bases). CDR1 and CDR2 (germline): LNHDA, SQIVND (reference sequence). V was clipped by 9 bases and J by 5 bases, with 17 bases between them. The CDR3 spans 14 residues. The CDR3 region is CASGPIGAYQPQHF. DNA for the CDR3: TGTGCCAGCGGCCCAATTGGGGCCTATCAGCCCCAGCATTTT.

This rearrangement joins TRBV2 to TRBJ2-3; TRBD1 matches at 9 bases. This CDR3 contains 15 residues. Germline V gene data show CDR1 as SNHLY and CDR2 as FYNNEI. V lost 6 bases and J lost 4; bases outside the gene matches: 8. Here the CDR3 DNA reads TGTGCCAGCAGGGCGGGACAGGGAGGGGCAGATACGCAGTATTTT. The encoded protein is CASRAGQGGADTQYF.

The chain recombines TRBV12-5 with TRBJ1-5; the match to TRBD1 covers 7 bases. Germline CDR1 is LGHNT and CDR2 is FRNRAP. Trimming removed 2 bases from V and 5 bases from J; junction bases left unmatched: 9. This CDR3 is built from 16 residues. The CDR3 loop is CASGLPTGRPDQPQHF. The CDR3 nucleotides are TGTGCTAGTGGTTTGCCGACAGGGCGGCCGGATCAGCCCCAGCATTTT.

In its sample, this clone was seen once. The CDR3 is CASSRAGVGETQYF. CDR3 DNA: TGTGCCAGCAGCCGGGCCGGGGTTGGGGAGACCCAGTACTTC. V is TRBV7-2 and J is TRBJ2-5, with D tentatively TRBD2 (5 bases). This CDR3 spans 14 amino acids. Germline CDR1 reads SGHTA; CDR2 reads FQGNSA. Between the trimmed V and J ends, which lost 5 bases and 5 bases, there was a span of 15 bases.

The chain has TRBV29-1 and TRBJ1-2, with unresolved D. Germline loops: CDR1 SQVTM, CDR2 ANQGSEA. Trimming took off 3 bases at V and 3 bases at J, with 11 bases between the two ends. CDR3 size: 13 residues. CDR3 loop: CSVDTHRDYGYTF. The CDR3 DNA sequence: TGCAGCGTTGATACTCACCGGGACTATGGCTACACCTTC.

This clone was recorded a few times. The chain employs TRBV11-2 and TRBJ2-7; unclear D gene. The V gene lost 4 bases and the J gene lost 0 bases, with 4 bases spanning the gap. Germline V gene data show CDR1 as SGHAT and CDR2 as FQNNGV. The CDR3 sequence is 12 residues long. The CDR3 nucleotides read TGTGCCAGCAGCTCAATCTCCTACGAGCAGTACGTC. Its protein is CASSSISYEQYV.

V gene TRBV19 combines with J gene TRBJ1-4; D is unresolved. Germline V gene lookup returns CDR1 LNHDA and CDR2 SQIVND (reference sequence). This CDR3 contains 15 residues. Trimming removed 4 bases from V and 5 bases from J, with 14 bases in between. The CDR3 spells CASSTIRASNEKLFF. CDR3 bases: TGTGCCAGTAGTACCATCCGGGCCAGCAATGAAAAACTGTTTTTT.

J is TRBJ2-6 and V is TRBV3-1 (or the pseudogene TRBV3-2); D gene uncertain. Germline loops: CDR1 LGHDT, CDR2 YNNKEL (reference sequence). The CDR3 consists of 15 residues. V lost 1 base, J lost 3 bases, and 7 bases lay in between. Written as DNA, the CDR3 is TGTGCCAGCAGCCAAGGGCTGGTTGGGGCCAACGTCCTGACTTTC. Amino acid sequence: CASSQGLVGANVLTF.

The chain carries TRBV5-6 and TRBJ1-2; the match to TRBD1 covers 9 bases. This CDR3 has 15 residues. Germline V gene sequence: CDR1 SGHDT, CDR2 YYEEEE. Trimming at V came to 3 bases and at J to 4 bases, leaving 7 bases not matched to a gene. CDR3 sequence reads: CASSYWDRDSYGYTF. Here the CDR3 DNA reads TGTGCCAGCAGCTATTGGGACAGGGATTCCTATGGCTACACCTTC.

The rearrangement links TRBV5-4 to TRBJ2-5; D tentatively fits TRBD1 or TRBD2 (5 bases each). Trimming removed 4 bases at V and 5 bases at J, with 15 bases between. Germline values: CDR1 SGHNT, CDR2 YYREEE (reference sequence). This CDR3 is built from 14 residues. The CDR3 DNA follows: TGTGCCAGCAGCCCCCGGGACGCTCTGGAGACCCAGTACTTC. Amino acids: CASSPRDALETQYF. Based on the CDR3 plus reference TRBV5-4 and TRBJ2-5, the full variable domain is ETGVTQSPTHLIKTRGQQVTLRCSSQSGHNTVSWYQQALGQGPQFIFQYYREEENGRGNFPPRFSGLQFPNYSSELNVNALELDDSALYLCASSPRDALETQYFGPGTRLLVL.

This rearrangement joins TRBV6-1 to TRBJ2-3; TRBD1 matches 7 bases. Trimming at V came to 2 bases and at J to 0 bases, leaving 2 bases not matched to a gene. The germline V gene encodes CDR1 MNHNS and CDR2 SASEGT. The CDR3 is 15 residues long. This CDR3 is CASSEQQGSTDTQYF. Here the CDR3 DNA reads TGTGCCAGCAGTGAACAACAGGGGAGCACAGATACGCAGTATTTT.

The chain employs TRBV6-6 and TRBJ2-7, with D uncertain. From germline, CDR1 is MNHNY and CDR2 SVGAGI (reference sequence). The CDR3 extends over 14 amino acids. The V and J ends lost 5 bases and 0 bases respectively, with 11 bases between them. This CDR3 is CASSLNHGSYEQYV. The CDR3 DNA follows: TGTGCCAGCAGTCTAAACCACGGCTCCTACGAGCAGTACGTC.

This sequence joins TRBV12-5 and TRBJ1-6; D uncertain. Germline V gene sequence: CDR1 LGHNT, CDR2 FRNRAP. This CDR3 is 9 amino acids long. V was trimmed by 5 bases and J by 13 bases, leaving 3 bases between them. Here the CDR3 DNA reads TGTGCTAGTGGTCCGCCCCTCCACTTT. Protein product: CASGPPLHF.

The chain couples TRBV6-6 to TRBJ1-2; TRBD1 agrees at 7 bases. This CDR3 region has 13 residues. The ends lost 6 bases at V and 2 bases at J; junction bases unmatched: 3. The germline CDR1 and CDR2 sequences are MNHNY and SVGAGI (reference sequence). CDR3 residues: CASSQDRNYGYTF. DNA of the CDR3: TGTGCCAGCAGCCAGGACAGGAACTATGGCTACACCTTC.

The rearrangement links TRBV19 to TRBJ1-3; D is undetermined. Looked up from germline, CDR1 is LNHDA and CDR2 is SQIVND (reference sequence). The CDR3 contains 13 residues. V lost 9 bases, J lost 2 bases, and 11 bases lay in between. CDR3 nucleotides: TGTGCCAGCAACAGATACACTGGAAACACCATATATTTT. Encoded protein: CASNRYTGNTIYF.

CDR3 nucleotide sequence: TGTGCCAGCTCACCCTACAGGGAAGCAGGTAAAGCTTTCTTT. Its protein is CASSPYREAGKAFF. The chain joins TRBV18 to TRBJ1-1; possible D gene TRBD1, 6 bases. There are 14 residues in the CDR3. Germline V gene data show CDR1 as KGHSH and CDR2 as LQKENI. V gave up 3 bases and J gave up 9 bases, with 17 bases separating them.

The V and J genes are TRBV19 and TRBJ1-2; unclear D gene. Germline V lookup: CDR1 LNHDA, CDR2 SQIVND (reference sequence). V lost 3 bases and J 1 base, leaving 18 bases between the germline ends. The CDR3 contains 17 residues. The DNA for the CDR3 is TGTGCCAGTAGTATCGGCCGTCTCACTCGGGGTAACTATGGCTACACCTTC. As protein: CASSIGRLTRGNYGYTF. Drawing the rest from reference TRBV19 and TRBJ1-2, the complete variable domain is DGGITQSPKYLFRKEGQNVTLSCEQNLNHDAMYWYRQDPGQGLRLIYYSQIVNDFQKGDIAEGYSVSREKKESFPLTVTSAQKNPTAFYLCASSIGRLTRGNYGYTFGSGTRLTVV.

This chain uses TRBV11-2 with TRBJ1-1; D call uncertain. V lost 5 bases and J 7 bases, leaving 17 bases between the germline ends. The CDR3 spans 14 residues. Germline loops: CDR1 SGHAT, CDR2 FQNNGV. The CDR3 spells CASSHEGVSGEAFF. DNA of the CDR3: TGTGCCAGCAGCCACGAGGGAGTTTCGGGTGAAGCTTTCTTT.

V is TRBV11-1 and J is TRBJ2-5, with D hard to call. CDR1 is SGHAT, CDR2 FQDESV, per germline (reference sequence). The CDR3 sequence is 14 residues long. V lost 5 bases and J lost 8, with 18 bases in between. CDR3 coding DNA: TGTGCCAGCAGCCCGACCTCGAATGAAGGCACCCAGTACTTC. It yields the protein CASSPTSNEGTQYF.

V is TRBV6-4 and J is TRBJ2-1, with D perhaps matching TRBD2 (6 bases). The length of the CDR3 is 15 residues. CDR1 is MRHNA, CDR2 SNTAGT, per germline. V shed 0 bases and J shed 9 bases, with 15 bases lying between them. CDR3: CASSDSGGFFGEQFF. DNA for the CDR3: TGTGCCAGCAGTGACTCGGGAGGTTTTTTTGGTGAGCAGTTCTTC.

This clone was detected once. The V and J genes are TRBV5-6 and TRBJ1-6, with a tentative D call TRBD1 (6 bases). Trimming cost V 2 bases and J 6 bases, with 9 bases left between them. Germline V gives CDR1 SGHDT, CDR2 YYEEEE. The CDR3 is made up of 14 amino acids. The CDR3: CASSFGQPNSPLHF. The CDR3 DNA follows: TGTGCCAGCAGCTTCGGACAGCCTAATTCACCCCTCCACTTT.